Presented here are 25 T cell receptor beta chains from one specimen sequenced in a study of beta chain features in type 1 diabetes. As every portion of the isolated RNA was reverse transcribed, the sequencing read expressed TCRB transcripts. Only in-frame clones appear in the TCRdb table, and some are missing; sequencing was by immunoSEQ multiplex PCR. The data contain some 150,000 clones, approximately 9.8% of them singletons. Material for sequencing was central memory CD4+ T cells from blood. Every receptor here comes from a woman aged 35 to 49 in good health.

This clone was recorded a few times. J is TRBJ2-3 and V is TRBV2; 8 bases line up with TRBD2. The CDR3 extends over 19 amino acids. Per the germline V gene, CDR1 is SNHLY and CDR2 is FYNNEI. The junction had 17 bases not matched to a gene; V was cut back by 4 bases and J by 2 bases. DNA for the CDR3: TGTGCCAGCAGTGGTTCAGCAAGTTCGGGAGGGGTGCTCACAGATACGCAGTATTTT. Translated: CASSGSASSGGVLTDTQYF.

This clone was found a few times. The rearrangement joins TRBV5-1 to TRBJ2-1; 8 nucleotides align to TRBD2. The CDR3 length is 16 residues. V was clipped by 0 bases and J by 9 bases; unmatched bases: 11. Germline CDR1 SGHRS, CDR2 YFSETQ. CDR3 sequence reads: CASSLAVGGGQGEQFF. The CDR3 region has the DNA TGCGCCAGCAGCTTGGCCGTCGGGGGGGGCCAGGGTGAGCAGTTCTTC.

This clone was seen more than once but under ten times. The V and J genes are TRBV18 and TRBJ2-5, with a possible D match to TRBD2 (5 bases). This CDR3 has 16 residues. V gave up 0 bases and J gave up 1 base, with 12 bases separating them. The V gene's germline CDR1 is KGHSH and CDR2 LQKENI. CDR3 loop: CASSPPVGSLQETQYF. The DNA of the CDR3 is TGTGCCAGCTCACCACCGGTAGGGAGCCTCCAAGAGACCCAGTACTTC.

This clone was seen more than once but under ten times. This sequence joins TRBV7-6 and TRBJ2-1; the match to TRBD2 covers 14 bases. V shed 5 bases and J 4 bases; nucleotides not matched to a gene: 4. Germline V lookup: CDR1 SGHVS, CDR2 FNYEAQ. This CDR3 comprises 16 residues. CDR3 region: CASSLGTSGSYNEQFF. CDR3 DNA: TGTGCCAGCAGCCTAGGGACTAGCGGGAGTTACAATGAGCAGTTCTTC.

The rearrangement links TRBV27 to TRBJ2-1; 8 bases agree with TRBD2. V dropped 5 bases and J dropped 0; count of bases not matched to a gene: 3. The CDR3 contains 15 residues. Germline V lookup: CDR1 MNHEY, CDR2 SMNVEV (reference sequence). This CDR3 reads CASSSGGPSYNEQFF. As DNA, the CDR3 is TGTGCCAGCAGTAGCGGGGGCCCCTCCTACAATGAGCAGTTCTTC.

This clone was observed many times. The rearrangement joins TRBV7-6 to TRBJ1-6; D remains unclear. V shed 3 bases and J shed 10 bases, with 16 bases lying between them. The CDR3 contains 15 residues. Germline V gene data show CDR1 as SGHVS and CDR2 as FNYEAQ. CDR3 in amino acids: CASSFTTASQSPLHF. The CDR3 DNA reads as TGTGCCAGCAGCTTTACAACCGCTTCACAGTCACCCCTCCACTTT.

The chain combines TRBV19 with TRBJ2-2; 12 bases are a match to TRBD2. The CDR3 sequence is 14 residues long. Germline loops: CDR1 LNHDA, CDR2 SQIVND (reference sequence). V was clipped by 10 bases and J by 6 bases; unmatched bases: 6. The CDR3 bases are TGTGCCACCCGACTAGCGGGGGAAGCCGGGGAGCTGTTTTTT. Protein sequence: CATRLAGEAGELFF.

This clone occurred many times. CDR3 in amino acids: CASSLEAATDTQYF. CDR3 nucleotides: TGTGCCAGCAGCTTAGAAGCGGCCACAGATACGCAGTATTTT. The rearrangement links TRBV7-2 to TRBJ2-3; D perhaps matches TRBD2 (5 bases). Germline lookup yields CDR1 SGHTA and CDR2 FQGNSA. This CDR3 contains 14 residues. Trimming removed 1 base from V and 2 bases from J, with 7 bases in between.

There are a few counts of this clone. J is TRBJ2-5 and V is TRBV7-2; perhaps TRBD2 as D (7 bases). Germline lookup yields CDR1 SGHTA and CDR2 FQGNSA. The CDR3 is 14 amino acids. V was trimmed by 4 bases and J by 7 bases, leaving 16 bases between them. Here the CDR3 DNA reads TGTGCCAGCAGCTCGAGGGGGGGGTCAGGGACCCAGTACTTC. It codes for CASSSRGGSGTQYF.

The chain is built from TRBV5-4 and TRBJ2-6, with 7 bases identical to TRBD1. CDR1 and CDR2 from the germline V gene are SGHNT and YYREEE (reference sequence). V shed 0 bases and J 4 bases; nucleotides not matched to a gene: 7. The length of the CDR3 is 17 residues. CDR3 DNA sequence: TGTGCCAGCAGCTTGGGGAACAGGGGAGCCGGGGCCAACGTCCTGACTTTC. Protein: CASSLGNRGAGANVLTF.

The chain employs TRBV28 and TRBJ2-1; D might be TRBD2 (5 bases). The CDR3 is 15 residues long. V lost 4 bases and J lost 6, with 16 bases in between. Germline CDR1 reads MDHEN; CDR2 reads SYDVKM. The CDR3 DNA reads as TGTGCCAGCAGTTATCGAGGGATGCGTGCCAATGAGCAGTTCTTC. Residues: CASSYRGMRANEQFF.

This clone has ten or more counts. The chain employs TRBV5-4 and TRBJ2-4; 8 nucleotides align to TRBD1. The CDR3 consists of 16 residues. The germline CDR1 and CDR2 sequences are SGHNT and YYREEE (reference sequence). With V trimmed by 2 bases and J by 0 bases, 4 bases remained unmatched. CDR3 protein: CASSFGQGLAKNIQYF. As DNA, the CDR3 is TGTGCCAGCAGCTTCGGACAGGGTTTAGCCAAAAACATTCAGTACTTC.

The CDR3 region has the DNA TGTGCCAGCAGTGGCCGGGGACTACTTGCCGAGCAGTACTTC. Translated: CASSGRGLLAEQYF. The V call is TRBV6-5, the J call TRBJ2-7; 7 nucleotides agree with TRBD2. The CDR3 has 14 residues. The germline CDR1 and CDR2 sequences are MNHEY and SVGAGI. V trimming: 5 bases; J trimming: 6 bases; junction bases outside the gene matches: 10.

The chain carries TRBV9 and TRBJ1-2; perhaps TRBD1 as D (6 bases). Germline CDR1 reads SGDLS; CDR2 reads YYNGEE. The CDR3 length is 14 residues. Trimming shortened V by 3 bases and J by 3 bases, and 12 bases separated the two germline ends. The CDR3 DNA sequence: TGTGCCAGCAGCGGATCACAGGGAGACTATGGCTACACCTTC. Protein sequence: CASSGSQGDYGYTF. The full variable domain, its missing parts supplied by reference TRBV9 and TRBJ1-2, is DSGVTQTPKHLITATGQRVTLRCSPRSGDLSVYWYQQSLDQGLQFLIQYYNGEERAKGNILERFSAQQFPDLHSELNLSSLELGDSALYFCASSGSQGDYGYTFGSGTRLTVV.

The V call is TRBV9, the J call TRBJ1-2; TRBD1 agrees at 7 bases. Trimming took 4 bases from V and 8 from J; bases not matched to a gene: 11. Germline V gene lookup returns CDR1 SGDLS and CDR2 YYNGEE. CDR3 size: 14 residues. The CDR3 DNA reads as TGTGCCAGCAGCACCCGACAGGGACGGGGCGGCTACACCTTC. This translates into CASSTRQGRGGYTF.

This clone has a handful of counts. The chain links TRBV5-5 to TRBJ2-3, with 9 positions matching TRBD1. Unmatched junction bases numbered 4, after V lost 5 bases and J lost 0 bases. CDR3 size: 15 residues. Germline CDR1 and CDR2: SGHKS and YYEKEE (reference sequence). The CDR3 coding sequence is TGTGCCAGCAGTCGGGGACAGGGAAGCACAGATACGCAGTATTTT. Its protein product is CASSRGQGSTDTQYF.

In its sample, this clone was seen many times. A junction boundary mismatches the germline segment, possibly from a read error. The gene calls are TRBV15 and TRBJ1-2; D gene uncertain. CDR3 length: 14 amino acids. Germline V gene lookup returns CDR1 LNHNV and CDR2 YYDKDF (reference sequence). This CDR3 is CATSSPPLLGGLYF. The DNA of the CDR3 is TGTGCCACCAGCAGCCCCCCTCTTCTCGGCGGACTTTACTTC.

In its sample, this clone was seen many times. The CDR3 here is CASSPEVVETQYF. The DNA of the CDR3 is TGTGCCAGCAGCCCGGAGGTTGTGGAGACCCAGTACTTC. The rearrangement joins TRBV7-9 to TRBJ2-5; perhaps TRBD2 as D (5 bases). CDR1 and CDR2 (germline): SEHNR, FQNEAQ (reference sequence). Between the trimmed V and J ends, which lost 5 bases and 5 bases, there was a span of 12 bases. The CDR3 is made up of 13 amino acids.

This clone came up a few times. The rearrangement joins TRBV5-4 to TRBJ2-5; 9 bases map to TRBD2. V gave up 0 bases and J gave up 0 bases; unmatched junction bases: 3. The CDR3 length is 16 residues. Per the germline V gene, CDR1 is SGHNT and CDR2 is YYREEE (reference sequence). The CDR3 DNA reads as TGTGCCAGCAGCTTGGGCGGGGGGGCGTACCAAGAGACCCAGTACTTC. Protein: CASSLGGGAYQETQYF.

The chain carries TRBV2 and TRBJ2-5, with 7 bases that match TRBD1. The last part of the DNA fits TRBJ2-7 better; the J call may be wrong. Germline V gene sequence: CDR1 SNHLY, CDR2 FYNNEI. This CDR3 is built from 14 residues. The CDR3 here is CASLLDRSSYEQYF. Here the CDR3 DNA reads TGTGCCAGTCTTTTGGACAGGAGCTCCTACGAGCAGTACTTC.

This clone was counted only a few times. The CDR3 here is CASQQGQGVGYGYTF. In DNA, the CDR3 is TGTGCCAGCCAGCAGGGACAGGGGGTCGGCTATGGCTACACCTTC. The rearrangement uses TRBV6-5 and TRBJ1-2, with TRBD1 matching over 11 bases. The germline V gene encodes CDR1 MNHEY and CDR2 SVGAGI. This CDR3 contains 15 residues. V shed 8 bases, J shed 4 bases, and the junction held 9 bases outside the gene matches.

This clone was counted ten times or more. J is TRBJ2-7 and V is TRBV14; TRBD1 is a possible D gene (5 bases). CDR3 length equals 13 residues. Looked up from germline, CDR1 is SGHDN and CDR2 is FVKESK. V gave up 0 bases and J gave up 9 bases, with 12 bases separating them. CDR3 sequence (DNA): TGTGCCAGCAGCCAAGATCTCCAGGGAAGGCAGTACTTC. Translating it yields CASSQDLQGRQYF.

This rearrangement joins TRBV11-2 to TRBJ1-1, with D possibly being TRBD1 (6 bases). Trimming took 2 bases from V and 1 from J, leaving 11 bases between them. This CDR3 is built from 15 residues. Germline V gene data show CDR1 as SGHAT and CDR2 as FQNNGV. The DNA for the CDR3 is TGTGCCAGCAGCTTAATCGGACAGCAGAACACTGAAGCTTTCTTT. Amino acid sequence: CASSLIGQQNTEAFF.

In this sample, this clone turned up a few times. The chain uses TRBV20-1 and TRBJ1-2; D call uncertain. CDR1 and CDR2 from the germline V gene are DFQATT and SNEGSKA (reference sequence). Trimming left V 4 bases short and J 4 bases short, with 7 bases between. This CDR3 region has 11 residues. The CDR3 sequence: CSATPVYGYTF. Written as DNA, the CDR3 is TGCAGTGCTACCCCGGTCTATGGCTACACCTTC.

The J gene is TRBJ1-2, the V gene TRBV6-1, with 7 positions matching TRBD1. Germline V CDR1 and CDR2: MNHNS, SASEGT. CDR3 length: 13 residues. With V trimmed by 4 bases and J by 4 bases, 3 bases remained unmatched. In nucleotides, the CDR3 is TGTGCCAGCAGTGCCCAGGGGGGCTATGGCTACACCTTC. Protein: CASSAQGGYGYTF.